This T cell receptor (beta chain) comes out of a study of CXCR3-negative and CXCR3-positive naive CD8 T cells. Study summary: The study obtained around 150 million TRB reads, about 1.5 +/- 0.3 million per library.

In the case of this clonotype: Its antigen remains unidentified.

Regarding the study as a whole: Diversity was high in both naive subsets and much lower in memory cells. CXCR3-positive naive cells carried more hydrophobic TRB CDR3s than CXCR3-negative ones.

This CDR3 is built from 14 residues. CDR1 SGHDT and CDR2 YYEEEE come from the germline V gene. 5' RACE that incorporated UMI labels was used to prepare the TRB cDNA libraries. TCRdb re-called the 5' RACE reads; one entry per CDR3 protein, DNA not given. With approximately 48,000 distinct CDR3 sequences in the sample, the ten largest clones hold about 0.61%. Sorts that each held 300,000 cells were run in triplicate for every CD8+ T cell subset. Naive CD8+ T cells were CD45RO-CCR7+CD27+CD95-. The TCR comes from a human donor in good health. Some clones in this sample may be carry-over from other donors' samples. Sequenced: naive CXCR3+ CD8+ T cells from blood. As to subset: CD45RO-CCR7+CD27+CD95- naive CD8+ T cells expressing CXCR3 (TNR3+). This sequence joins TRBV5-6 and TRBJ1-1. CDR3 amino acids: CASSLEQLNTEAFF.